This TCR beta chain was sequenced in a study of shared clonotypes between healthy human individuals. With regard to this clone: Antigen specificity is unknown.

This CDR3 region has 12 residues. From germline, CDR1 is MNHEY and CDR2 SMNVEV (reference sequence). V dropped 5 bases and J dropped 7 bases, with 12 bases sitting between them. TCRdb keeps only in-frame clones here, not all; method: immunoSEQ multiplex PCR. The sample contains about 610,000 clones, less than 98% of which appear only once. Study-wide results and caveats: Larger richness was generally estimated for naive than memory subsets.

The sequenced sample consisted of naive CD4+ T cells sorted from blood. Subset defined: CD45RA+ positively selected. This receptor was obtained from a woman younger than 45 in good health. This chain connects TRBV27 to TRBJ2-7; perhaps TRBD2 as D (6 bases). CDR3 residues: CASSPPRGEQYF. DNA of the CDR3: TGTGCCAGCAGTCCTCCGCGGGGTGAGCAGTACTTC.